This TCR beta chain was identified during a study of post-analysis software for immune sequencing data. Study observations and caveats: Controls showed lower frequencies than patients for roughly five TRBV segments, and TRBV5-6, TRBV5-1 and TRBV20-1 were among these.

As for this clonotype: Antigen specificity is unknown.

Each TCR beta cDNA library carried unique molecular identifiers. MiXCR, run by TCRdb on the PCR reads, gives a single entry per CDR3 protein. The table lists 450,000 or so distinct CDR3 sequences, under 55% of them singletons. The V and J ends lost 4 bases and 5 bases, in that order; junction bases with no gene match: 9. This CDR3 is built from 17 residues. Per germline, CDR1 KGHDR and CDR2 SFDVKD. The chain employs TRBV24-1 and TRBJ2-1, with 11 bases aligning to TRBD2. The clonotype was recovered from a girl between 10 and 17 years old with multiple sclerosis. Material: blood. The CDR3 region has the DNA TGTGCCACCAGTGACCGTCGGACTAGCGGGCTAAACAATGAGCAGTTCTTC. Translating gives CATSDRRTSGLNNEQFF.